This TCR beta chain comes out of a study of identical twins (TCRdb year 2016). Study-level background: To test whether fetal clonotypes persist, the study used deep sequencing on TCR alpha and beta repertoires from monozygotic twins, unrelated adults of various ages, and cord blood. To rule out contamination, replicate twin experiments were performed at different times with different library preparation protocols. Findings and caveats that apply to the study as a whole: Invariant T cells such as MAIT and iNKT could partly confound zero-insertion analyses, although diverse VJ usage argued against such confounding for most clonotypes. Fewer insertions were carried by abundant cord blood beta clonotypes; a weaker similar trend was observed in young adult naive repertoires, while no such trend was observed in memory repertoires. Excess twin sharing in beta out-of-frame sequences was weaker because fewer shared sequences lowered the signal-to-noise ratio. Recombination models systematically underestimated out-of-frame TCR alpha sharing in monozygotic twins but agreed with sharing between unrelated individuals. Out-of-frame TCR alpha sequences shared between twins showed an excess of low generation-probability sequences compared with coincidental sharing between unrelated individuals. Because the same donors could not be followed over many years, the conclusions relied on cross-sectional statistical analysis.

All donors were healthy Caucasians. The twin cohort comprised three pairs of female monozygotic twins, all aged roughly 18 to 29 years. The RNA used for TCR libraries was isolated from peripheral blood mononuclear cells. Library prep was done by 5' RACE. Sequencing instrument: Illumina HiSeq 2000. A universal primer binding site was added through template switching, and the final cDNA carried a unique molecular identifier so that TCR cDNA molecules could be counted accurately. Specific primers in the conserved constant-segment region were used to synthesize first-strand cDNA for TCR alpha and beta chains. To control for contamination, every cDNA library carried two barcodes: a SMART-Mk sample barcode plus Illumina barcodes. TruSeq adapter sequences and Illumina sample barcodes were added in two successive PCR steps. The Illumina HiSeq platform was used with custom primers to sequence TCR alpha and beta cDNA libraries. The source study handled its data this way. Raw reads were processed with MiGEC to extract unique molecular identifiers, and MiXCR was used to determine CDR3 positions. For each individual, recombination models were inferred using an EM algorithm with the repgenHMM and IGoR tools. Shared clonotype analysis was performed with the tcR package in R, normalizing sharing by the product of cloneset sizes. Out-of-frame nonproductive sequences were analyzed to study raw recombination free of thymic and clonal selection effects. TCRdb reprocessed the public reads (quality trimming at Q25 with fastp, clone calling with MiXCR) and kept in-frame beta chains. Records with the same CDR3 protein are collapsed into one entry carrying the most frequent genes and DNA. TCRdb, not the original authors, processed these V and J calls. Across this sample there are 500,000 to 650,000 distinct CDR3 sequences, with about 7% seen only once. About 1.5% of the sample belongs to the ten largest clones.

V gives up 3 bases and J gives up 10 bases, and the segment between their germline ends measures 13 bases. From cysteine to phenylalanine, the CDR3 is 14 amino acids long. Only the CDR3 region is kept as DNA, spanning 42 bases read in frame from base 1. This clonotype was picked up many times. Its antigen is not yet known. Qualities for individual bases were not recorded, and no much larger clone is one base off. The same data also went into a second study, on yellow fever vaccine responses in identical twins. The second study's paper adds: According to the authors, the vaccine-induced T cell response in identical twins seemed to be partly convergent and partly specific to each individual. In the study, vaccine-responding T cell clones were precisely tracked in identical twins.

The V and J segments used are TRBV12-3 or TRBV12-4 and TRBJ1-6, with no D gene named confidently. The sample taken for sequencing was PBMCs. The TCR sequence derives from a woman younger than 35 in good health. The CDR3 here reads CASSLRAPESPLHF. The nucleotide sequence is TGTGCCAGCAGTTTGCGGGCCCCCGAATCACCCCTCCACTTT.